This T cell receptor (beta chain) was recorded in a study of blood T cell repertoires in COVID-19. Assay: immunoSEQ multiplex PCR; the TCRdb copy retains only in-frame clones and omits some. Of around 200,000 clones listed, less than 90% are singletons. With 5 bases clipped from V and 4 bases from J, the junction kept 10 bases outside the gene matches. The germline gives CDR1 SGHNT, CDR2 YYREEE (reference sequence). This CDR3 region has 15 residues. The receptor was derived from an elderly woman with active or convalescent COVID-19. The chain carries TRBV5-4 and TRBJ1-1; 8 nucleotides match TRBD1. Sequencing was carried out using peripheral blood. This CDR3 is CASSWSRTGFTEAFF. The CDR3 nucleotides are TGTGCCAGCAGTTGGAGTCGGACAGGGTTCACTGAAGCTTTCTTT. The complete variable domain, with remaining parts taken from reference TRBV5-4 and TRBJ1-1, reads ETGVTQSPTHLIKTRGQQVTLRCSSQSGHNTVSWYQQALGQGPQFIFQYYREEENGRGNFPPRFSGLQFPNYSSELNVNALELDDSALYLCASSWSRTGFTEAFFGQGTRLTVV.